This T cell receptor (beta chain) appears in the sequencing data of a study of cytomegalovirus exposure and HLA in healthy donors. Study results and caveats: An analysis was carried out at a later point. It showed that HLA-associated TCR beta chains were more clonally expanded than equally common non-associated chains. A later analysis showed TCR association rates differing by HLA locus, peaking at DRB1 and lowest at HLA-C.

Details on this clone: The target antigen is unknown.

Each donor was nominally healthy when sampled (though unrecorded immune exposures were likely). CDR1 is SGHVS, CDR2 FNYEAQ, per germline. Trimming took 5 bases from V and 5 from J; bases not matched to a gene: 4. The CDR3 spans 13 residues. Vbeta (60) and Jbeta (13) primers were used in the PCR. Libraries were prepared by immunoSEQ multiplex PCR; TCRdb keeps only in-frame clonotypes and omits some of them. Its listing shows over 75,000 clones. V gene TRBV7-6 combines with J gene TRBJ1-1; TRBD1 matches 8 bases. The sequence derives from a girl aged 10-17 years in good health and CMV-seropositive. The sample was PBMCs. The CDR3 DNA reads as TGTGCCAGCAGCCGGACAGGGAGGACTGAAGCTTTCTTT. Its protein is CASSRTGRTEAFF.